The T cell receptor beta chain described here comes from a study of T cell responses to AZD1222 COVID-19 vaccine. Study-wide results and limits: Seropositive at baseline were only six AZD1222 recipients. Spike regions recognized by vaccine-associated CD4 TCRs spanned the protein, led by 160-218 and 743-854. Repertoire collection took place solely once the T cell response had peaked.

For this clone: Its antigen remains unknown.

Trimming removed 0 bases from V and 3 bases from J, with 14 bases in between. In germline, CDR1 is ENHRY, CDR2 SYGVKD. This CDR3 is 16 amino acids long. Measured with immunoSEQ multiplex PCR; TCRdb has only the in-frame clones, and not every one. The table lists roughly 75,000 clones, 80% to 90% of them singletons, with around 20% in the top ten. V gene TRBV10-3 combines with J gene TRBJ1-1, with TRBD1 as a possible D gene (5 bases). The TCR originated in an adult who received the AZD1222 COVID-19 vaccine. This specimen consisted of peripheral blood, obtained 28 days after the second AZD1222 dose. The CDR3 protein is CAISESRGREDTEAFF. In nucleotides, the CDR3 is TGTGCCATCAGTGAGTCGCGGGGCAGGGAGGACACTGAAGCTTTCTTT.